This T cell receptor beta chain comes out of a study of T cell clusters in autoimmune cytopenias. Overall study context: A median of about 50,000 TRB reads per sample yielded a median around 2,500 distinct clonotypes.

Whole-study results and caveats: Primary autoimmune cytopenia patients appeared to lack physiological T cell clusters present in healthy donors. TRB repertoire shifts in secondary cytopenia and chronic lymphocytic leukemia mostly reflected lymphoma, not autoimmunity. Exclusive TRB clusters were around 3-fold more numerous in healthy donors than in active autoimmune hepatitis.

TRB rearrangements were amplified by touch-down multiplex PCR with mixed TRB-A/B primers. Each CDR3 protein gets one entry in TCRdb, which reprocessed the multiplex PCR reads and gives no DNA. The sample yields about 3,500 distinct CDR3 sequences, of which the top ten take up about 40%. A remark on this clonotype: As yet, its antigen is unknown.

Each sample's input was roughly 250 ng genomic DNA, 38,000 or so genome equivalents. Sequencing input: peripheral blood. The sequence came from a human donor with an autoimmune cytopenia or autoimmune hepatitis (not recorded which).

The CDR3 here is CASSLFGGPNTEAFF. This sequence joins TRBV27 and TRBJ1-1; TCRdb lists TRBD1, though no DNA is available to test this call. CDR1 is MNHEY and CDR2 is SMNVEV in the germline V gene (reference sequence). The CDR3 has 15 residues.